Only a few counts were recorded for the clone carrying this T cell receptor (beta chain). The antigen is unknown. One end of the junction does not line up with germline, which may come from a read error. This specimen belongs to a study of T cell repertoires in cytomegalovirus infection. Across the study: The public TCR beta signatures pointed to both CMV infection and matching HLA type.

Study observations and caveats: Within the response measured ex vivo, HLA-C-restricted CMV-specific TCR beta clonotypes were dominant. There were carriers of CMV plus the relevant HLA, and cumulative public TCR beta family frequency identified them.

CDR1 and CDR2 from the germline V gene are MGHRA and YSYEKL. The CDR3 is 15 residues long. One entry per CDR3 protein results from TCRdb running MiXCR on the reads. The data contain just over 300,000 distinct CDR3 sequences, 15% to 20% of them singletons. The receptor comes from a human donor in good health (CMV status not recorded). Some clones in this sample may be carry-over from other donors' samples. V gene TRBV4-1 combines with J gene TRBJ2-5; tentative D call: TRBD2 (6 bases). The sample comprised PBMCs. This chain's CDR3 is CASSQPGLDQETQYF. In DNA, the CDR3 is TGCGCCAGCAGCCAGCCGGGACTGGACCAGGAGACCCAGTACTTC.